The sequence of this T cell receptor (beta chain) was determined in a study of HIV-infected patients and healthy controls. General study findings and limits: Significantly higher mean Gini indices appeared in HIV-infected repertoires, possibly reflecting oligoclonality. Healthy controls shared more CDR3 sequences between individuals than HIV-infected patients did.

All unsorted peripheral T cells were captured because whole blood was used without fractionation. Around 530 ng RNA was reverse transcribed with alpha and beta constant-region primers. Separate chain-specific third strand synthesis with multiplexing indices produced the alpha and beta libraries. Each molecule carried a 12-nucleotide identifier made of two joined random hexamers added before amplification. TCRdb itself ran the 5' RACE reads through MiXCR, one entry per CDR3 protein. The sample shows roughly 20,000 distinct CDR3 sequences, 10% of them seen only once. This clonotype was picked up many times. What it binds is not known. Deletions cut 6 bases from V and 6 bases from J, with 23 bases between. The CDR3 totals 17 residues.

Sample: blood. This sequence was found in an adult in good health. The chain joins TRBV12-3 or TRBV12-4 to TRBJ2-2; a possible D gene is TRBD2 (6 bases). CDR3 in amino acids: CASSPVDKGGGAGELFF. The CDR3 DNA reads as TGTGCCAGCAGCCCCGTGGATAAGGGAGGCGGGGCCGGGGAGCTGTTTTTT.